The entry that follows covers one TCR beta chain sequence. Its target antigen remains unknown. A junction end diverges from the germline sequence, so it may reflect a read error. The CDR3 numbers 15 residues from cysteine through phenylalanine. Here the CDR3 DNA is all that survives: 45 bases in frame from base 1. Looking up the germline V gene yields CDR1 KGHSH and CDR2 LQKENI. Ficoll-Paque density gradient centrifugation was the method used to isolate PBMCs. This entry belongs to a study of T-cell memory formation after mild COVID-19 (dated by TCRdb to the early 2020s). In the study overall: Most TCR sequence clusters were specific to one of the two donors. In two donors, T-cell clones that expanded and contracted after mild COVID-19 were tracked by sequencing TCRalpha and TCRbeta repertoires over time. Two young, previously healthy adult volunteers, one female and one male, were included in the cohort.

The paper as a whole reports these results and caveats: Clones contracting from day 15 to 85 had balanced CD4/CD8 phenotypes, while a second wave expanding from day 15 to 37 was biased towards CD4+. SARS-CoV-2 specificity was not confirmed for the second-wave clones peaking on day 37. Some responding clones were detected in pre-infection memory, suggesting pre-existing cross-reactive memory T cells joined the SARS-CoV-2 response. The study included only two mild cases, and larger cohorts that include severe cases with pre-infection samples were judged to be necessary. Contracting CD4+ clones turned up mainly in the CM and EM memory subsets, whereas EMRA was where CD8+ clones were enriched.

The reads were generated on an Illumina NovaSeq 6000. TCRalpha and TCRbeta cDNA libraries were built by 5'RACE with constant-segment primers, adding sample barcodes and unique molecular identifiers. RNA was extracted from every sample with Trizol reagent. Libraries were amplified in two PCR steps, with a second sample barcode and Illumina TruSeq adapters added in the second step. Sequencing of libraries was performed on an Illumina NovaSeq with 2 x 150 bp paired-end reads. The authors' pipeline ran thus. Demultiplexing of reads and collapsing into UMI-guided consensus sequences were performed with migec v1.2.7. Using mixcr v2.1.11, UMI consensuses were aligned to TRA and TRB V and J templates and then assembled into clonotypes. Clonotypes were classified as expanded or contracted when called significant by both edgeR and NoisET, with noise models trained on biological replicates. For edgeR calls, the cutoffs were a false discovery rate-adjusted p below 0.01 and a log2 fold-change threshold of 1. As an exploratory analysis of dynamics, PCA with hierarchical clustering was applied to max-normalized trajectories of the 1000 most abundant clonotypes. Separately sequenced CD4+ and CD8+ repertoires were used to assign the CD4 or CD8 phenotype of responding clones. TCRdb reprocessing: public reads trimmed at Q25 with fastp, clones called with MiXCR, in-frame beta chains kept. Merged by CDR3 protein, the rows form single entries marked with the most common genes and DNA. TCRdb, not the original authors, processed these V and J calls. The sample records under 400,000 distinct CDR3 sequences, 20% to 25% of which are singletons. The ten largest clones represent under 15% of the sample.

The TCR was taken from an adult woman who had mild COVID-19 (a few samples of this study predate the infection). The sample titles of this study are shuffled in the database, so cell type and time point are left out; the donor was told from shared clones. This sequence uses TRBV18 and TRBJ2-7; TRBD2 is a weak D gene call, 6 bases matching. Sequencing used PBMCs or a T cell subset sorted from them (not recorded which). The CDR3 protein: CASSLSEGLLYERYF. The DNA sequence is given as TGTGCCAGCTCACTTTCGGAGGGCCTACTCTACGAGCGGTACTTC. Outside the CDR3, residues come from the reference TRBV18 and TRBJ2-7 proteins, so the full variable domain is: NAGVMQNPRHLVRRRGQEARLRCSPMKGHSHVYWYRQLPEEGLKFMVYLQKENIIDESGMPKERFSAEFPKEGPSILRIQQVVRGDSAAYFCASSLSEGLLYERYFGPGTRLTVT.